A selection of T cell receptor beta chains follows, all from one sample in a study of blood T cell repertoires in COVID-19. The protocol was immunoSEQ multiplex PCR, while the TCRdb copy is restricted to in-frame clones and leaves out a portion. The repertoire has fewer than 250,000 clones, around 88% of them found once; the top ten carry around 8.7%. The sequencing input was peripheral blood. The receptor source for this set is a woman between 45 and 60 years old with acute or convalescent COVID-19. Both conserved end residues are part of each CDR3.

CSAYDSYEQYF	TRBV29-1	TRBJ2-7	11
CASSSRVVRTDTQYF	TRBV27	TRBJ2-3	15
CASTERGTYGNQPQHF	TRBV28	TRBJ1-5	16
CASTSPGHPVQRFF	TRBV6-4	TRBJ2-1	14
CASSPPGSGNTIYF	TRBV28	TRBJ1-3	14
CASRPDRTLNTEAFF	TRBV28	TRBJ1-1	15
CASSLEGLGNTEAFF	TRBV5-1	TRBJ1-1	15
CSVASGTSGSEQYF	TRBV29-1	TRBJ2-7	14
CASTFPQGAGTEAFF	TRBV6-5	TRBJ1-1	15
CASSPAQGQGSNYGYTF	TRBV5-1	TRBJ1-2	17
CASSPSGRGFGEQFF	TRBV11-3	TRBJ2-1	15
CASSFQGTEAFF	TRBV12-3/TRBV12-4	TRBJ1-1	12
CAWSAGRKGGDTQYF	TRBV30	TRBJ2-3	15
CASRDPDRVNTQYF	TRBV6-5	TRBJ2-3	14
CASSPTRQGAGNTEAFF	TRBV3-1/TRBV3-2	TRBJ1-1	17
CASSFPEESGSYTDTQYF	TRBV19	TRBJ2-3	18
CASGPSYTQYF	TRBV7-2	TRBJ2-3	11
CSVEATNEQFF	TRBV29-1	TRBJ2-1	11
CASSLSGSGNEQFF	TRBV27	TRBJ2-1	14
CSVGELAGGEQYF	TRBV29-1	TRBJ2-7	13
CAISAEQGEETQYF	TRBV10-3	TRBJ2-5	14